One and the same sample provided the 17 T cell receptor beta chains below, sequenced in a study of T cells in localized non-small cell lung cancer. Sequencing was performed with immunoSEQ multiplex PCR; in TCRdb, only in-frame clones are kept and a portion is missing. Of about 59,000 clones listed, approximately 91% are singletons. Sequencing was performed on peripheral blood, taken before any cancer treatment. Receptors were obtained from a man between 40 and 70 years old with stage I lung adenocarcinoma.

This clone was recorded once. The chain has TRBV7-2 and TRBJ2-5; TRBD1 matches at 8 bases. The germline V gene has CDR1 SGHTA and CDR2 FQGNSA. The CDR3 contains 14 residues. J gave up 4 bases and V 5 bases, and 6 bases lay outside the gene matches. DNA of the CDR3: TGTGCCAGCAGCGTAACAGGGGGTCTAGAGACCCAGTACTTC. It specifies CASSVTGGLETQYF.

The chain links TRBV7-8 to TRBJ2-7, with D uncertain. Trimming took 2 bases from V and 6 from J, leaving 8 bases between them. Germline V gives CDR1 SGHVS, CDR2 FQNEAQ. The CDR3 contains 12 residues. As DNA, the CDR3 is TGTGCCAGCAGCTTACAAGTCCGCGAGCAGTACTTC. This sequence encodes CASSLQVREQYF. Combining the CDR3 with reference TRBV7-8 and TRBJ2-7 gives the whole variable domain GAGVSQSPRYKVAKRGQDVALRCDPISGHVSLFWYQQALGQGPEFLTYFQNEAQLDKSGLPSDRFFAERPEGSVSTLKIQRTQQEDSAVYLCASSLQVREQYFGPGTRLTVT.

The J gene is TRBJ2-7, the V gene TRBV29-1; maybe TRBD2 (5 bases). The V end was cut by 0 bases, the J end by 2 bases, with 8 bases between. Per the germline V gene, CDR1 is SQVTM and CDR2 is ANQGSEA. The CDR3 runs to 13 residues. The CDR3 sequence is CSVEDGSTYEQYF. The DNA of the CDR3 is TGCAGCGTTGAAGATGGGAGCACCTACGAGCAGTACTTC.

This clone occurred once. The rearrangement links TRBV27 to TRBJ2-5; a possible D gene is TRBD2 (6 bases). The V end was cut by 5 bases, the J end by 7 bases, with 11 bases between. CDR1 is MNHEY, CDR2 SMNVEV, per germline (reference sequence). The CDR3 totals 12 residues. CDR3 DNA sequence: TGTGCCAGCAGTGTGCTCGGGGGGACCCAGTACTTC. It yields the protein CASSVLGGTQYF.

In this sample, this clone turned up once. The rearrangement links TRBV13 to TRBJ2-1, with D possibly being TRBD1 (6 bases). There are 15 residues in the CDR3. Germline CDR1 and CDR2: PRHDT and FYEKMQ (reference sequence). Trimming shortened V by 6 bases and J by 6 bases, and 18 bases separated the two germline ends. The CDR3 DNA follows: TGTGCCAGCAGTCAGAATATTGGGGGCTTCAATGAGCAGTTCTTC. Its protein product is CASSQNIGGFNEQFF.

This clone showed up just once. This chain joins TRBV29-1 and TRBJ1-5, with D maybe TRBD1 (5 bases). V was pared by 0 bases and J by 3 bases, with 18 bases between. CDR1 SQVTM and CDR2 ANQGSEA come from the germline V gene. The CDR3 totals 17 residues. CDR3 loop: CSVEDGGKGRANQPQHF. The DNA of the CDR3 is TGCAGCGTTGAAGATGGGGGAAAGGGCAGGGCCAATCAGCCCCAGCATTTT.

The chain is built from TRBV19 and TRBJ1-2, with 10 bases that match TRBD1. This CDR3 has 15 residues. J gave up 5 bases and V 4 bases, and 7 bases lay outside the gene matches. CDR1 and CDR2 (germline): LNHDA, SQIVND (reference sequence). As DNA, the CDR3 is TGTGCCAGTAGTAGAACGGGACAGGGGAAATATGGCTACACCTTC. Translation: CASSRTGQGKYGYTF.

This chain joins TRBV4-2 and TRBJ1-1, with a tentative D call TRBD1 (5 bases). The V gene's germline CDR1 is LGHNA and CDR2 YNFKEQ. Deletions cut 6 bases from V and 4 bases from J, with 12 bases between. The CDR3 totals 13 residues. The CDR3: CASSLDGATEAFF. In DNA, the CDR3 is TGTGCCAGCAGTCTCGACGGGGCCACTGAAGCTTTCTTT.

The chain has TRBV5-6 and TRBJ1-1, with 9 positions matching TRBD1. Germline CDR1 and CDR2: SGHDT and YYEEEE. The CDR3 covers 14 residues. V lost 6 bases, J lost 11 bases, and 14 bases stayed unmatched. CDR3: CASTTSGTGNTAFF. Written as DNA, the CDR3 is TGTGCCAGCACCACTTCCGGGACAGGGAATACGGCTTTCTTT.

This sequence joins TRBV7-2 and TRBJ2-7; 11 bases align to TRBD2. Germline V gives CDR1 SGHTA, CDR2 FQGNSA. V shed 2 bases and J 7 bases; nucleotides not matched to a gene: 10. The CDR3 contains 16 residues. The CDR3 nucleotides read TGTGCCAGCAGCTTAAGTAGCGGGAGGGCCGGAGGTGAGCAGTACTTC. It codes for CASSLSSGRAGGEQYF. Variable domain in full (rest from reference TRBV7-2 and TRBJ2-7): GAGVSQSPSNKVTEKGKDVELRCDPISGHTALYWYRQSLGQGLEFLIYFQGNSAPDKSGLPSDRFSAERTGGSVSTLTIQRTQQEDSAVYLCASSLSSGRAGGEQYFGPGTRLTVT.

The chain carries TRBV4-3 and TRBJ2-7, with a weak D call TRBD2 (6 bases). The CDR3 is 14 residues long. Trimming cost V 0 bases and J 6 bases, with 12 bases left between them. Germline-derived CDR1 and CDR2 are LGHNA and YSLEER. The DNA of the CDR3 is TGCGCCAGCAGCCAAGAGGGAGGAGGGCGCGAGCAGTACTTC. Translated, it gives CASSQEGGGREQYF.

CDR3 in DNA: TGTGCCAGCAGCTTGCGGCAGGCCCAAGAGACCCAGTACTTC. Amino acids: CASSLRQAQETQYF. The chain carries TRBV5-4 and TRBJ2-5; D not resolved. Trimming removed 1 base at V and 1 base at J, with 8 bases between. The CDR3 sequence is 14 residues long. Germline loops: CDR1 SGHNT, CDR2 YYREEE (reference sequence).

V usage is TRBV7-9 and J usage is TRBJ1-2; the D gene is possibly TRBD1 (6 bases). Trimming took off 4 bases at V and 7 bases at J, with 19 bases between the two ends. Germline assignment: CDR1 SEHNR and CDR2 FQNEAQ (reference sequence). This CDR3 region has 15 residues. The CDR3 DNA follows: TGTGCCAGCAGCTCGGGACATCGCATTTGGGTTGGCTACACCTTC. This encodes CASSSGHRIWVGYTF.

This sequence joins TRBV4-1 and TRBJ2-1, with TRBD2 matching 12 bases. Germline CDR1 reads MGHRA; CDR2 reads YSYEKL. This CDR3 has 18 residues. The V segment lost 4 bases and the J segment 0 bases; nucleotides outside the gene matches: 7. CDR3 region: CASSLGTSGRPSYNEQFF. CDR3 DNA sequence: TGCGCCAGCAGCCTCGGGACTAGCGGGCGGCCCTCCTACAATGAGCAGTTCTTC.

V and J are TRBV6-4 and TRBJ1-3; D may be TRBD1 (6 bases). The CDR3 loop spans 15 amino acids. Between the trimmed V and J ends, which lost 5 bases and 4 bases, there was a span of 15 bases. The germline V gene encodes CDR1 MRHNA and CDR2 SNTAGT. The CDR3 spells CASSFGTLRGNTIYF. The CDR3 DNA is TGTGCCAGCAGTTTCGGGACATTGAGGGGAAACACCATATATTTT.

This rearrangement joins TRBV5-7 to TRBJ1-1; possible D gene TRBD1, 6 bases. TRBV5-7 is classed as an ORF, of uncertain function. Trimming shortened V by 0 bases and J by 11 bases, and 26 bases separated the two germline ends. The CDR3 is 17 amino acids. This CDR3 is CASSLVKKPGHSKGAFF. The CDR3 bases are TGTGCCAGCAGCTTGGTAAAGAAGCCGGGACACTCTAAGGGCGCTTTCTTT.

The CDR3 here is CASSQPTSGRHNEQFF. The CDR3 coding sequence is TGCGCCAGCAGCCAACCTACTAGCGGGAGGCACAATGAGCAGTTCTTC. The chain has TRBV4-1 and TRBJ2-1; 12 bases map to TRBD2. With 2 bases clipped from V and 5 bases from J, the junction kept 4 bases outside the gene matches. The CDR3 has 16 amino acids. Germline V CDR1 and CDR2: MGHRA, YSYEKL.